This is a list of T cell receptor beta chains from one sample in a study of shared clonotypes between healthy human individuals. Assay: immunoSEQ multiplex PCR; the TCRdb copy retains only in-frame clones and omits some. This sample has 400,000 or so clones; around 96% occur once, and the top ten carry approximately 0.3%. Sequencing used memory CD8+ T cells sorted from blood. Source of these receptors: a man aged 30 to 45 in good health. Each CDR3 is given with its conserved first and last residue. Fields, in order: clone size, V gene, D gene, CDR3 length, J gene, CDR3 DNA, CDR3 protein. D genes are given only for firm matches. Part of the rows lack a size; the others show once, few, many or a class for expanded clones.

.,TRBV5-1,TRBD2,16,TRBJ2-5,TGCGCCAGCAGCTTGGACCCAGCGGGGGACCAAGAGACCCAGTACTTC,CASSLDPAGDQETQYF
.,TRBV5-1,TRBD1,16,TRBJ2-2,TGCGCCAGCAGCTTATCCGGGACAGGGGTTACCGGGGAGCTGTTTTTT,CASSLSGTGVTGELFF
.,TRBV28,.,15,TRBJ2-7,TGTGCCAGCAGTCCGGACCGGGACGGGAGATACGAGCAGTACTTC,CASSPDRDGRYEQYF
.,TRBV7-6,.,13,TRBJ1-5,TGTGCCAGCAGCCTAGGGCTTAATCAGCCCCAGCATTTT,CASSLGLNQPQHF
.,TRBV6-1,.,13,TRBJ2-3,TGTGCCAGCAGTGAACAACCGGAGGATACGCAGTATTTT,CASSEQPEDTQYF
.,TRBV6-5,.,14,TRBJ2-3,TGTGCCAGCAGTTCGACGGGCAAGACAGATACGCAGTATTTT,CASSSTGKTDTQYF
.,TRBV19,.,14,TRBJ2-7,TGTGCCAGTAGCGTAGCCGATGGGGGATACGAGCAGTACTTC,CASSVADGGYEQYF
.,TRBV18,.,15,TRBJ2-3,TGTGCCAGCTCACCACCGCGGTGGGACACAGATACGCAGTATTTT,CASSPPRWDTDTQYF
.,TRBV7-9,.,12,TRBJ2-1,TGTGCCAGCAGCTACTACTACAATGAGCAGTTCTTC,CASSYYYNEQFF
once,TRBV28,TRBD1,13,TRBJ2-5,TGTGCCAGCGAACAGGGGGTTGCAGAGACCCAGTACTTC,CASEQGVAETQYF
.,TRBV29-1,.,14,TRBJ1-2,TGCAGCGTTGAAGATAGTGGCAGTGTCTATGGCTACACCTTC,CSVEDSGSVYGYTF